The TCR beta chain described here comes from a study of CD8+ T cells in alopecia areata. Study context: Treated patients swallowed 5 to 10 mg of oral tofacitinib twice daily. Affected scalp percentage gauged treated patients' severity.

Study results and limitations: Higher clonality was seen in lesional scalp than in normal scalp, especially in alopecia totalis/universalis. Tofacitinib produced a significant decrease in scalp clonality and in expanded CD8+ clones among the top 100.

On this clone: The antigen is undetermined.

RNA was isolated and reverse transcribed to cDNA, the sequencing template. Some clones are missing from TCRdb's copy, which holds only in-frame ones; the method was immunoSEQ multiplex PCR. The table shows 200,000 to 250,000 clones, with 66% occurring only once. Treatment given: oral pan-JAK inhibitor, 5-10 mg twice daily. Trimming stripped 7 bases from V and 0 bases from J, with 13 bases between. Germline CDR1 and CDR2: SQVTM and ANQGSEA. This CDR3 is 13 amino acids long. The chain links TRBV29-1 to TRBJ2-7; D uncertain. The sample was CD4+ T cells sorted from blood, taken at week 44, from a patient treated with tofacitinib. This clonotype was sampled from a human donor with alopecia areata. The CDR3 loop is CSAKGLASYEQYF. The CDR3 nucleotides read TGCAGCGCTAAGGGTTTAGCCTCCTACGAGCAGTACTTC.